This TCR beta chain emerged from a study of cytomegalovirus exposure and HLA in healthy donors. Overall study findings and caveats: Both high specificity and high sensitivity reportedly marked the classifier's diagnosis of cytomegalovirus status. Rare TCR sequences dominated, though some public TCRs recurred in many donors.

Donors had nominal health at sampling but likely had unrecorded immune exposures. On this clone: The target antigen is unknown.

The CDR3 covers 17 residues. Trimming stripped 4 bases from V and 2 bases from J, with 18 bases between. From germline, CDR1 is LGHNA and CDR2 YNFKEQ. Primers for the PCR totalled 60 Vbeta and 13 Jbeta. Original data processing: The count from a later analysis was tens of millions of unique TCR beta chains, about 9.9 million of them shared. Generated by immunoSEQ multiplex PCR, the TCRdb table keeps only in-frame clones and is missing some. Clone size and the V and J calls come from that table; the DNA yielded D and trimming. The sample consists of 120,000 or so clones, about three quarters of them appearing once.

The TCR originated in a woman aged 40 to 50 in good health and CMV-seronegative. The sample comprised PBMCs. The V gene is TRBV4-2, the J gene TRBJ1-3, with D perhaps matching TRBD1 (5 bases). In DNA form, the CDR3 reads TGTGCCAGCAGCCTGAGCCTGGACATTAGTCCTGGAAACACCATATATTTT. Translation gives CASSLSLDISPGNTIYF.